This T cell receptor beta chain was documented in a study of shared clonotypes between healthy human individuals (TCRdb year 2020). Notes on the research overall: The cohort comprised two women and three men aged 18 to 49 years. For each donor, three plates each were used for CD4 naive and CD4 memory, two plates were used for CD8 naive, and one plate was used for CD8 memory. To estimate repertoire size and how much clonotype sharing occurs between individuals, the study deeply sequenced the blood TCR repertoires of 4 to 6 healthy adults. To increase sequencing depth and limit assay-specific biases, TCR repertoire library preparation and sequencing were carried out by different laboratories using diverse techniques. Each donor's leukapheresis produced roughly between roughly 0.9 and 8.9 billion PBMCs.

The donors were healthy, HIV-negative adults who had no recently reported acute infections or vaccinations. Every donor was a Caucasian adult living in Nashville, Tennessee, USA. CD4+ T cells were enriched through magnetic negative selection, after which naive cells were positively selected on CD45RA and the remaining negative fraction served as the memory subset. Blood was collected by leukapheresis, and PBMCs were isolated by Ficoll-Histopaque density gradient centrifugation and then cryopreserved in liquid nitrogen vapor phase. Analytical flow cytometry was used to check the purity and quantity of every magnetically sorted T cell population. From each sorted fraction, genomic DNA was isolated and quantified by UV absorbance on a Nanodrop 2000c. According to the germline V gene, CDR1 reads MNHEY and CDR2 reads SVGAGI. The V and J ends are trimmed by 8 bases and 4 bases, leaving 15 bases between them. Including the terminal cysteine and phenylalanine, the CDR3 comprises 15 residues. The retained sequence is limited to the CDR3, 45 bases, with the frame set at the first base.

Using the deep immunoSEQ assay, multiplex PCR amplified TCR CDR3 regions from genomic DNA. Extracted genomic DNA from each cell subset was distributed evenly across all wells of several immunoSEQ 96-well plates, and each plate was treated as a replicate. For sorted subsets, each replicate PCR was loaded with 200 ng genomic DNA, equivalent to 30,000 to 35,000 T cell genomes. The purified libraries were quantified using a Qubit 3.0 fluorometer, sized with a Bioanalyzer 2100, and then quantified again using the KAPA Library Quantification kit. Each immunoSEQ 96-well plate was sequenced on its own single-read 150-cycle Illumina NextSeq 550 flow cell. Concerning the study's data processing: Because the immunoSEQ output held only junctional sequences and lacked quality scores, the filtering could not match the filtering applied to full-length reads. Sequences were annotated with PyIR, a Python wrapper for IgBLAST v1.9, and V/J genes and CDR3 were assigned using IMGT germline references. Reads were removed for weak V/J assignments (E-value above 1e-6), missing CDR3, stop codons, out-of-frame junctions, or ambiguous translated residues. V3J clonotypes were defined as sequences sharing an identical inferred V gene, J gene, and CDR3 amino acid sequence. Percentage overlap between repertoires was computed as shared unique clonotypes divided by the size of the smaller repertoire. Richness of each repertoire was evaluated using RTK rarefaction, the Chao1 estimator, and Recon v2.1 estimates of unobserved clonotypes. Generation probabilities were computed with OLGA for all TCRbeta clonotypes obtained by the gDNA method from a few donors. The source is immuneACCESS, and TCRdb retained only in-frame sequences with V and J called. Part of the clones is not carried over; for the studies checked, unresolved V genes explain less than half of this, and the remainder is unexplained. That table supplies the V and J calls and clone size; D and trimming were determined from the DNA. For this sample there are 2,500,000 or so clones; about 90% appear just once. Of the sample, more than 0.35% is held by the ten largest clones.

Overall results and qualifications from the work: Sampling was restricted to blood, and TCR repertoires in tissues likely differ from the TCR repertoires found in blood. Rarefaction of sorted-subset datasets indicated incomplete sequencing despite the large sequencing depth. Pairwise subsampling led to the expectation that sequencing depth would affect the degree of clonotype sharing among donors. Larger estimated clonotype richness was generally found for naive subsets than for memory subsets. Compared with non-shared clonotypes, the clonotypes found in all four sorted-subset donors had higher generation probabilities. Sharing across several donors was observed for approximately 5% of naive CD4, under 4% of naive CD8, over 2% of memory CD4, and around 0.44% of memory CD8 clonotypes. The genetic and exposure-history diversity represented was limited by the small number of donors.

Comments on this clone: Its antigen is currently not known. Per-nucleotide qualities are absent, and no much larger clonotype sits a single base away.

The sequence derives from a man between 18 and 29 years old in good health. Some clones in this sample may be carry-over from other donors' samples. The sample consisted of naive CD4+ T cells from PBMCs. In light of the paper, this sample's cell subset or site label describes: CD45RA+ positively selected. The V gene is TRBV6-5 and the J gene is TRBJ1-6; the best D guess is TRBD1, with 5 bases matching. The CDR3 protein: CASSPGTLYNSPLHF. The DNA sequence is as follows: TGTGCCAGCTCCCCCGGGACTTTGTATAATTCACCCCTCCACTTT.